The rows below give T cell receptor beta chains drawn from one sample of a study of OX40 agonist ivuxolimab in advanced cancers. Repertoires were generated with immunoSEQ multiplex PCR, while TCRdb's copy carries only in-frame clones and drops some. The data hold 77,000 or so clones, with around 91% observed a single time. This material consisted of CD4+ or CD8+ T cells sorted from blood, taken in a trial of the OX40 agonist ivuxolimab. Every receptor here comes from an adult with an advanced solid tumor such as melanoma, head and neck, liver or kidney cancer. CDR3s include the opening cysteine and the closing phenylalanine or tryptophan. Fields, in order: D gene, clone size, V gene, J gene, CDR3 protein, CDR3 DNA. A D gene is named only where the DNA matches it firmly. Rows give clone size only sometimes, using once, few, many, or a class for an expanded clone.

-	few	TRBV2	TRBJ1-2	CASSPDRNYGYTF	TGTGCCAGCAGCCCTGACAGGAACTATGGCTACACCTTC
TRBD1	-	TRBV19	TRBJ1-5	CASSPRQGSVQPQHF	TGTGCCAGTAGTCCCCGACAGGGGTCGGTTCAGCCCCAGCATTTT
TRBD1	-	TRBV11-2	TRBJ1-6	CASSLDLPDRGNSPLHF	TGTGCCAGCAGCTTAGATCTTCCTGACAGGGGGAATTCACCCCTCCACTTT
-	-	TRBV7-9	TRBJ1-2	CASSLNFEGGYGYTF	TGTGCCAGCAGCTTAAACTTCGAAGGCGGGTATGGCTACACCTTC
TRBD1	-	TRBV7-8	TRBJ2-3	CASRPGQLTDTQYF	TGTGCCAGCAGACCGGGACAGCTCACAGATACGCAGTATTTT
-	-	TRBV11-3	TRBJ1-1	CASSLLDGITEAFF	TGTGCCAGCAGCTTACTAGACGGGATAACTGAAGCTTTCTTT
-	-	TRBV28	TRBJ2-5	CVSRTSQKETQYF	TGTGTATCAAGGACGTCGCAAAAAGAGACCCAGTACTTC
TRBD2	-	TRBV28	TRBJ2-5	CASSGLAAPTTYQETQYF	TGTGCCAGCAGCGGACTAGCGGCGCCTACAACGTACCAAGAGACCCAGTACTTC
-	-	TRBV5-5	TRBJ1-6	CASSLGTIDSPLHF	TGTGCCAGCAGCTTGGGGACCATCGATTCACCCCTCCACTTT
TRBD1	-	TRBV10-3	TRBJ1-1	CAISAQGAVNTEAFF	TGTGCCATCAGTGCCCAGGGGGCGGTTAACACTGAAGCTTTCTTT
-	-	TRBV11-3	TRBJ1-1	CASSSQGVTEAFF	TGTGCCAGCAGCTCACAGGGAGTCACTGAAGCTTTCTTT
-	-	TRBV5-1	TRBJ1-4	CASGPGLTNEKLFF	TGCGCCAGCGGACCGGGACTGACTAATGAAAAACTGTTTTTT
-	-	TRBV2	TRBJ2-3	CASSGWDLVFTDTQYF	TGTGCCAGCAGTGGTTGGGACCTAGTCTTCACAGATACGCAGTATTTT
-	-	TRBV9	TRBJ1-1	CASSPPRGGSTEAFF	TGTGCCAGCAGCCCCCCCCGCGGAGGGAGCACTGAAGCTTTCTTT
TRBD2	-	TRBV5-8	TRBJ2-5	CASTSIAGGGQYF	TGTGCCAGCACTTCCATTGCCGGCGGGGGTCAGTACTTC
TRBD1	-	TRBV11-2	TRBJ2-1	CASSVQGQGGWNEQFF	TGTGCCAGCAGCGTACAGGGACAGGGTGGGTGGAATGAGCAGTTCTTC
-	few	TRBV15	TRBJ1-5	CATSRDYGATDSNQPQHF	TGTGCCACCAGCAGAGATTACGGTGCTACAGATAGCAATCAGCCCCAGCATTTT
-	-	TRBV7-9	TRBJ1-1	CASSPSGGGEAFF	TGTGCCAGCAGCCCAAGCGGGGGGGGTGAAGCTTTCTTT
TRBD1	-	TRBV5-1	TRBJ1-1	CASRTQGANTEAFF	TGCGCCAGCAGAACACAGGGGGCGAACACTGAAGCTTTCTTT
-	-	TRBV5-1	TRBJ2-3	CASSPGWRTDTQYF	TGCGCCAGCAGCCCGGGGTGGCGCACAGATACGCAGTATTTT
-	-	TRBV2	TRBJ2-7	CASSLQGAGEQYF	TGTGCCAGCTCACTCCAGGGCGCGGGCGAGCAGTACTTC
TRBD2	-	TRBV30	TRBJ2-3	CAWDSGGARDTQYF	TGTGCCTGGGATAGCGGGGGGGCAAGAGATACGCAGTATTTT
-	-	TRBV9	TRBJ2-5	CASSRGETQYF	TGTGCCAGCAGCCGGGGGGAGACCCAGTACTTC
-	once	TRBV28	TRBJ2-3	CASRAVDTQYF	TGTGCCAGCAGGGCAGTCGATACGCAGTATTTT
-	-	TRBV30	TRBJ1-1	CAWSGGGTEAFF	TGTGCCTGGAGTGGTGGTGGGACTGAAGCTTTCTTT
TRBD2	-	TRBV27	TRBJ2-1	CASSFLAGEGTSSYNEQFF	TGTGCCAGCAGTTTCCTAGCGGGAGAGGGTACAAGCTCCTACAATGAGCAGTTCTTC
-	-	TRBV30	TRBJ2-7	CAWRLAGAYEQYF	TGTGCCTGGAGGCTAGCAGGAGCCTACGAGCAGTACTTC
-	-	TRBV11-3	TRBJ2-2	CASSPEVTGRSGELFF	TGTGCCAGCAGCCCCGAGGTGACGGGCCGCTCCGGGGAGCTGTTTTTT
-	once	TRBV19	TRBJ2-7	CASSESGFPIYEQYF	TGTGCCAGTAGTGAGAGCGGGTTCCCCATCTACGAGCAGTACTTC
-	-	TRBV4-3	TRBJ1-1	CASSQYRDTEAFF	TGCGCCAGCAGCCAGTACAGGGACACTGAAGCTTTCTTT
TRBD1	once	TRBV27	TRBJ2-2	CASTQKGGVWTGELFF	TGTGCCAGCACCCAGAAAGGGGGCGTGTGGACCGGGGAGCTGTTTTTT
TRBD1	-	TRBV5-1	TRBJ1-3	CASSAGTAGNTIYF	TGCGCCAGCAGCGCAGGGACAGCTGGAAACACCATATATTTT
-	-	TRBV5-4	TRBJ2-2	CASSLTPTGELFF	TGTGCCAGCAGCCTGACACCCACCGGGGAGCTGTTTTTT
-	-	TRBV5-4	TRBJ1-2	CASSFRGDYGYTF	TGTGCCAGCAGCTTCCGGGGGGACTATGGCTACACCTTC
-	-	TRBV11-2	TRBJ1-4	CASSPRAGEKLFF	TGTGCCAGCAGCCCCAGGGCGGGTGAAAAACTGTTTTTT
-	once	TRBV19	TRBJ1-5	CASSIVRVGNQPQHF	TGTGCCAGTAGTATAGTGAGGGTAGGCAATCAGCCCCAGCATTTT
TRBD2	-	TRBV9	TRBJ2-3	CASSAVLTGGGDTQYF	TGTGCCAGCAGTGCGGTTCTTACGGGGGGTGGAGATACGCAGTATTTT
-	-	TRBV19	TRBJ1-5	CASKRENNQPQHF	TGTGCCAGTAAAAGGGAAAACAATCAGCCCCAGCATTTT
TRBD2	-	TRBV7-9	TRBJ2-7	CASSSWGGEGRISYEQYF	TGTGCCAGCAGCTCGTGGGGAGGGGAGGGACGGATCTCCTACGAGCAGTACTTC
TRBD2	-	TRBV27	TRBJ2-3	CASSRLAGAKNYTDTQYF	TGTGCCAGCAGTAGACTAGCGGGAGCTAAAAATTACACAGATACGCAGTATTTT
TRBD2	-	TRBV19	TRBJ2-1	CASRIGGAGINEQFF	TGTGCCAGTCGGATCGGGGGGGCTGGCATCAATGAGCAGTTCTTC
-	-	TRBV5-4	TRBJ2-7	CASSSGIASYEQYF	TGTGCCAGCAGCTCCGGGATAGCCTCGTACGAGCAGTACTTC
TRBD2	few	TRBV5-1	TRBJ2-3	CASSDFLAGALDTQYF	TGCGCCAGCAGCGATTTCCTAGCGGGGGCTCTAGATACGCAGTATTTT
-	-	TRBV18	TRBJ1-1	CASSPYPGQVNTEAFF	TGTGCCAGCTCACCGTATCCGGGACAAGTGAACACTGAAGCTTTCTTT
-	-	TRBV25-1	TRBJ1-6	CASSNYRDNSPLHF	TGTGCCAGCAGTAACTACAGGGATAATTCACCCCTCCACTTT
TRBD1	-	TRBV19	TRBJ1-1	CASRDRANTEAFF	TGTGCCAGTCGGGACAGGGCCAACACTGAAGCTTTCTTT
-	-	TRBV2	TRBJ1-6	CASSEDHSPLHF	TGTGCCAGCAGTGAAGACCATTCACCCCTCCACTTT
TRBD1	-	TRBV28	TRBJ1-5	CASSRDRGSNQPQHF	TGTGCCAGCAGTAGGGACAGGGGTTCCAATCAGCCCCAGCATTTT
-	-	TRBV16	TRBJ2-7	CASSEATGKTYEQYF	TGTGCCAGCAGCGAAGCAACAGGGAAAACCTACGAGCAGTACTTC
-	-	TRBV28	TRBJ1-1	CASTGRSEAFF	TGTGCCAGCACCGGAAGGTCTGAAGCTTTCTTT
TRBD1	-	TRBV10-3	TRBJ1-1	CAITSTGGNAFF	TGTGCCATCACCTCGACAGGGGGCAACGCTTTCTTT